The 14 T cell receptor beta chains in this list originate from one sample, sequenced in a study of CD8 T cells in Susac syndrome. Reverse transcription used roughly 0.45 to 1 ug RNA and random hexamers. TCRdb reprocessed the immunoSEQ multiplex PCR reads with MiXCR, giving one entry per CDR3 protein. The sample has roughly 180,000 distinct CDR3 sequences; about 94% are singletons. The sequencing input was CD4+ T cells from PBMCs. These receptors were collected from a human donor in good health.

J is TRBJ1-5 and V is TRBV30; TRBD1 is a possible D gene (5 bases). Trimming left V 6 bases short and J 2 bases short, with 11 bases between. From germline, CDR1 is GTSNPN and CDR2 SVGIG (reference sequence). This CDR3 has 13 residues. The CDR3 is CACTGGRNQPQHF. The CDR3 nucleotides are TGTGCCTGTACCGGGGGTCGCAATCAGCCCCAGCATTTT.

The chain employs TRBV19 and TRBJ1-1, with D possibly TRBD1 on 5 matching bases. The germline V gene has CDR1 LNHDA and CDR2 SQIVND (reference sequence). The CDR3 covers 12 residues. Between the trimmed V and J ends, which lost 5 bases and 5 bases, there was a span of 9 bases. CDR3 sequence reads: CASSFRGTEAFF. Here the CDR3 DNA reads TGTGCCAGTAGTTTTCGGGGGACTGAAGCTTTCTTT.

The chain recombines TRBV30 with TRBJ2-2, with a weak D call TRBD1 (6 bases). Germline loops: CDR1 GTSNPN, CDR2 SVGIG (reference sequence). Trimming pared 4 bases from V and 4 bases from J, leaving 10 bases between. The CDR3 runs to 13 residues. The CDR3 is CAWTGVITGELFF. The CDR3 region has the DNA TGTGCCTGGACAGGGGTTATCACCGGGGAGCTGTTTTTT.

This sequence joins TRBV30 and TRBJ1-3; D possibly corresponds to TRBD1 (6 bases). V gave up 3 bases and J gave up 3 bases, with 15 bases separating them. CDR3 length equals 15 residues. The germline V gene has CDR1 GTSNPN and CDR2 SVGIG (reference sequence). As DNA, the CDR3 is TGTGCCTGGAGGACACAGGGCCTTGGTGGAAACACCATATATTTT. Translation gives CAWRTQGLGGNTIYF.

This clonotype was observed once. This chain uses TRBV3-1 with TRBJ2-3; 11 bases match TRBD2. V was pared by 3 bases and J by 2 bases, with 4 bases of the junction left unmatched. This CDR3 is built from 16 residues. CDR1 is LGHDT, CDR2 YNNKEL, per germline (reference sequence). In nucleotides, the CDR3 is TGTGCCAGCAGCCATACGACTAGCGGGAACACAGATACGCAGTATTTT. Translation: CASSHTTSGNTDTQYF.

The chain combines TRBV30 with TRBJ1-4; D uncertain. CDR1 and CDR2 (germline): GTSNPN, SVGIG (reference sequence). Trimming shortened V by 1 base and J by 3 bases, and 12 bases separated the two germline ends. This CDR3 spans 15 amino acids. The CDR3 coding sequence is TGTGCCTGGAGTGATTTAGGGCAGTCTAATGAAAAACTGTTTTTT. Translated: CAWSDLGQSNEKLFF.

The V and J genes are TRBV3-1 and TRBJ1-2, with D uncertain. CDR1 LGHDT and CDR2 YNNKEL come from the germline V gene (reference sequence). The V end was cut by 0 bases, the J end by 4 bases, with 9 bases between. There are 14 residues in the CDR3. The CDR3 loop reads CASSQEDVGYGYTF. The CDR3 coding sequence is TGTGCCAGCAGCCAAGAAGACGTCGGCTATGGCTACACCTTC.

The V and J genes are TRBV30 and TRBJ2-3; unclear D gene. The CDR3 spans 13 residues. From germline, CDR1 is GTSNPN and CDR2 SVGIG (reference sequence). Trimming left V 0 bases short and J 6 bases short, with 10 bases between. CDR3 region: CAWSVRSSDTQYF. The CDR3 DNA reads TGTGCCTGGAGTGTACGAAGCTCTGATACGCAGTATTTT.

The chain is built from TRBV4-3 and TRBJ2-7; 7 bases agree with TRBD2. V lost 3 bases to trimming and J lost 0 bases; unmatched junction nucleotides: 11. There are 17 residues in the CDR3. Germline V gene lookup returns CDR1 LGHNA and CDR2 YSLEER. CDR3 in amino acids: CASSQGRVGPASYEQYF. The CDR3 region has the DNA TGCGCCAGCAGCCAGGGGAGGGTTGGGCCCGCCTCCTACGAGCAGTACTTC.

The chain combines TRBV6-5 with TRBJ2-3; 8 nucleotides line up with TRBD2. Germline CDR1 is MNHEY and CDR2 is SVGAGI. The CDR3 totals 12 residues. V shed 5 bases and J 10 bases; nucleotides not matched to a gene: 5. The CDR3 nucleotides are TGTGCCAGCAGTCGGGAGGGCCCGGCGCAGTATTTT. It yields the protein CASSREGPAQYF.

The chain carries TRBV5-1 and TRBJ2-5; D uncertain. The CDR3 spans 12 residues. Germline V lookup: CDR1 SGHRS, CDR2 YFSETQ. The V end lost 2 bases, the J end lost 4 bases, and 6 bases lay between the germline ends. CDR3 sequence: CASSFRRETQYF. CDR3 coding DNA: TGCGCCAGCAGCTTCCGCCGAGAGACCCAGTACTTC.

The chain joins TRBV7-2 to TRBJ2-3; TRBD1 or TRBD2 may be the D gene (5 bases each). V was pared by 7 bases and J by 3 bases, with 14 bases between. Germline CDR1 and CDR2: SGHTA and FQGNSA. The CDR3 runs 14 residues. In DNA, the CDR3 is TGTGCCAGCATCCGGGACGTGGGGACAGATACGCAGTATTTT. Translated: CASIRDVGTDTQYF.

This clonotype was recorded only once. V usage is TRBV6-2 or TRBV6-3 and J usage is TRBJ2-1, with 12 bases matching TRBD2. Germline trimming cut 2 bases from V and 0 bases from J; bases unmatched to any gene: 8. The CDR3 has 19 residues. Per the germline V gene, CDR1 is MNHEY and CDR2 is SVGEGT. DNA for the CDR3: TGTGCCAGCAGTTACACAACTAGCGGGAGGCTAAGCTCCTACAATGAGCAGTTCTTC. This codes for CASSYTTSGRLSSYNEQFF.

The rearrangement joins TRBV29-1 to TRBJ2-5, with 7 positions matching TRBD2. The CDR3 loop spans 14 amino acids. Germline V gene lookup returns CDR1 SQVTM and CDR2 ANQGSEA. The V and J ends lost 2 bases and 5 bases, in that order; junction bases with no gene match: 8. This CDR3 is CSVEPAGNGETQYF. Written as DNA, the CDR3 is TGCAGCGTTGAACCAGCGGGGAATGGGGAGACCCAGTACTTC.